The present T cell receptor beta chain was sequenced within a study of shared clonotypes between healthy human individuals (dated by TCRdb to 2020 to 2021). As for the study more broadly: Three men and a couple of women, aged 18 to 49 years, made up the cohort. For each donor, CD4 naive and CD4 memory were each run on three plates, CD8 naive on two plates, and CD8 memory on one plate. To estimate repertoire size and how much clonotypes are shared between individuals, the study performed deep sequencing of blood TCR repertoires from about five healthy adults. To increase sequencing depth and limit assay-specific biases, different laboratories used diverse techniques to prepare libraries and sequence TCR repertoires. Between about 0.85 and 9.5 billion PBMCs per donor were obtained by leukapheresis.

Using the deep immunoSEQ assay, multiplex PCR amplified TCR CDR3 regions from genomic DNA. Genomic DNA extracted from each cell subset was distributed evenly over all wells of several immunoSEQ 96-well plates, and each plate served as one replicate. For sorted subsets, roughly 0.2 ug genomic DNA, equal to tens of thousands of T cell genomes, was loaded into each replicate PCR. Purified libraries were quantified with a Qubit 3.0 fluorometer, sized on a Bioanalyzer 2100, and re-quantified with the KAPA Library Quantification kit. Every immunoSEQ 96-well plate was sequenced on a separate single-read 150-cycle Illumina NextSeq 550 flow cell. The paper's data handling went like this. The immunoSEQ output contained only junctional sequences without quality scores, so filtering could not match that applied to full-length reads. To assign V/J genes and CDR3, sequences were annotated against IMGT germline references using PyIR, a Python wrapper for IgBLAST v1.9. Reads with weak V/J assignments (E-value above 1e-6), missing CDR3, stop codons, out-of-frame junctions, or ambiguous translated residues were removed. V3J clonotypes were defined as sequences sharing an identical inferred V gene, J gene, and CDR3 amino acid sequence. Percentage overlap between repertoires was calculated by dividing the number of shared unique clonotypes by the size of the smaller repertoire. Repertoire richness was assessed with RTK rarefaction, the Chao1 estimator, and Recon v2.1 estimates of unobserved clonotypes. OLGA was used to compute generation probabilities for all TCRbeta clonotypes that the gDNA method yielded from several donors. The source is immuneACCESS, and TCRdb retained only in-frame sequences with V and J called. Part of the clones is not carried over; for the studies checked, unresolved V genes explain less than half of this, and the remainder is unexplained. The V and J calls and clone size were taken over from that table, and D and trimming were inferred from the DNA. This sample is represented by approximately 1,500,000 clones; 98% of them were singletons. The ten largest clones represent around 0.45% of the sample.

Note on this clone: No antigen is known for it. No per-base quality is available; no much larger clone lies one base away.

Donors were healthy HIV-negative adults with no recently reported acute infections or vaccinations. All donors were Caucasian adults living in Nashville, Tennessee, USA. CD4+ T cells were enriched by magnetic negative selection; naive cells were then positively selected on CD45RA, and the negative fraction formed the memory subset. Blood was collected by leukapheresis, and PBMCs were isolated by Ficoll-Histopaque density gradient centrifugation and then cryopreserved in liquid nitrogen vapor phase. Analytical flow cytometry was used to check the purity and quantity of each magnetically sorted T cell population. Genomic DNA was isolated from every sorted fraction and measured by UV absorbance on a Nanodrop 2000c. The investigation overall reported the following: Pairwise subsampling led to the expectation that sequencing depth would affect the degree of clonotype sharing among donors. Even with the large sequencing depth, rarefaction of the sorted-subset datasets indicated that sequencing was incomplete. Compared with non-shared clonotypes, clonotypes shared by all four sorted-subset donors had higher generation probabilities. Estimated clonotype richness was generally larger for naive than for memory subsets. Only blood was sampled, and tissue TCR repertoires likely differ from those in blood. The small number of donors limited the genetic and exposure-history diversity represented. Across a few donors, roughly 5.1% of naive CD4, more than 3% of naive CD8, 2.3% of memory CD4, and over 0.35% of memory CD8 clonotypes were shared.

The receptor's source is a man aged 30 to 39 in good health. The sequenced sample consisted of naive CD4+ T cells sorted from blood. Explained via the paper, the cell subset or site label denotes: CD45RA+ positively selected.

The CDR3 protein: CASSLAPGQGLEQYF. DNA sequence: TGTGCCAGCTCACTTGCGCCGGGACAGGGCCTCGAGCAGTACTTC. The rearranged segments are TRBV18 and TRBJ2-7, with TRBD1 matching 9 junction bases. Germline trimming amounts to 4 bases on V and 6 bases on J, with 10 as the count of junction bases outside the gene matches. The CDR3 runs 15 residues from the cysteine to the phenylalanine. Only the CDR3 portion is preserved as DNA: 45 bases, with reading frame beginning at the first base. According to the germline V gene, CDR1 reads KGHSH and CDR2 reads LQKENI.